The clone carrying this T cell receptor beta chain occurred a few times. V dropped 0 bases and J dropped 4 bases, with 15 bases sitting between them. CDR1 is MNHEY and CDR2 is SVGAGI in the germline V gene. The CDR3 runs to 16 residues. The protocol was immunoSEQ multiplex PCR, while the TCRdb copy is restricted to in-frame clones and leaves out a portion. Among 65,000 to 80,000 clones, about 92% were seen once, and the ten largest hold roughly 0.21%. This specimen belongs to a study of T cell changes during pregnancy in multiple sclerosis. The material was CD4+ T cells from peripheral blood mononuclear cells, obtained before pregnancy. This rearrangement joins TRBV6-5 to TRBJ1-2, with unresolved D. The receptor comes from a female donor with multiple sclerosis, enrolled in a pregnancy study. CDR3 sequence (DNA): TGTGCCAGCAGTTACTCGAGTATAGGAGTAACCTATGGCTACACCTTC. It specifies CASSYSSIGVTYGYTF.